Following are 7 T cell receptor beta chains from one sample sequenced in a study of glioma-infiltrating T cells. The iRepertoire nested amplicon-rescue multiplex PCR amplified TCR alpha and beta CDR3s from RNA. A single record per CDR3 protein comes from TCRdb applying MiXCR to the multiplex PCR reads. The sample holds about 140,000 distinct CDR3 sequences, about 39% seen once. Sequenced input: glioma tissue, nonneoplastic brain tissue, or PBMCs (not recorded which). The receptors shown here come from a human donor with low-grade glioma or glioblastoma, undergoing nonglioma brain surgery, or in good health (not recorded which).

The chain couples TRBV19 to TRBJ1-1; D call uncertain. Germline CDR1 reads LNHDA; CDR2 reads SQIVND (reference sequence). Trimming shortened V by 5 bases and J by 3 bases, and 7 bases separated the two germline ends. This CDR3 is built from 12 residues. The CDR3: CASSSGYTEAFF. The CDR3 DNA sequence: TGTGCCAGTAGTTCGGGGTACACTGAAGCTTTCTTT. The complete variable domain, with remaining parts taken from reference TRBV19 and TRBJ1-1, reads DGGITQSPKYLFRKEGQNVTLSCEQNLNHDAMYWYRQDPGQGLRLIYYSQIVNDFQKGDIAEGYSVSREKKESFPLTVTSAQKNPTAFYLCASSSGYTEAFFGQGTRLTVV.

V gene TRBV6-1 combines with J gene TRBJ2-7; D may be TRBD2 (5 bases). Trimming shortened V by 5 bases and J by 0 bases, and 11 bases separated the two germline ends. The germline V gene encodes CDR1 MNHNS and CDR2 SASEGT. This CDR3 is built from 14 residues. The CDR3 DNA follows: TGTGCCAGCAGTTTAGCGACGCACTCCTACGAGCAGTACTTC. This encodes CASSLATHSYEQYF.

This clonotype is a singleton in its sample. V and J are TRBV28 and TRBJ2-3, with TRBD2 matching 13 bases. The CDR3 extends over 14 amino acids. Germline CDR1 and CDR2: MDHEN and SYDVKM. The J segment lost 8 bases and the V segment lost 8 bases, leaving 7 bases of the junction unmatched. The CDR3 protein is CASFVLAGGFTQYF. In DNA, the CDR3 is TGTGCCAGCTTTGTACTAGCGGGAGGGTTTACGCAGTATTTT.

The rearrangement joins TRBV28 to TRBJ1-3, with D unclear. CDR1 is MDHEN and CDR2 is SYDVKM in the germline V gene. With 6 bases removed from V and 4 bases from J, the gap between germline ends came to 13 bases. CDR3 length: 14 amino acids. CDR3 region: CASSTKGKGNTIYF. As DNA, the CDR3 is TGTGCCAGCAGCACGAAAGGGAAAGGAAACACCATATATTTT.

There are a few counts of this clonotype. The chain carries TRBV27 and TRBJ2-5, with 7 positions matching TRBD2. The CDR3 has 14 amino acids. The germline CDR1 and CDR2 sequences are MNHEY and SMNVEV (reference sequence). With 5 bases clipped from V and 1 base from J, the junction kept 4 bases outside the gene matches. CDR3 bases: TGTGCCAGCAGTAACCTAGCGGCCCAAGAGACCCAGTACTTC. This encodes CASSNLAAQETQYF.

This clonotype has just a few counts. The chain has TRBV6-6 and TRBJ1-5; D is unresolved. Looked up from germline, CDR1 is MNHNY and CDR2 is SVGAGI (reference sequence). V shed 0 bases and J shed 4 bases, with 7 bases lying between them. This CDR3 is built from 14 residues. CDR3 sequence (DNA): TGTGCCAGCAGTTACTCGAACGGGAATCAGCCCCAGCATTTT. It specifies CASSYSNGNQPQHF.

This chain's CDR3 is CASSLDAGTSPLHF. The CDR3 DNA follows: TGTGCCAGCAGCTTAGACGCAGGAACCTCACCCCTCCACTTT. V is TRBV7-9 and J is TRBJ1-6; D unclear. The V gene lost 1 base and the J gene lost 10 bases, with 11 bases spanning the gap. Germline CDR1 is SEHNR and CDR2 is FQNEAQ (reference sequence). The CDR3 totals 14 residues.